This record looks at one T cell receptor beta chain sequence and its context. The junction shows a germline mismatch at one end, possibly a read error. One heparinised blood draw averaging approximately 0.11 L was given by each donor. This entry comes from a study of beta chain features in type 1 diabetes. The germline V gene has CDR1 SGHNT and CDR2 YYREEE (reference sequence). The CDR3 has 15 residues. The isolated RNA, all of it, was reverse transcribed, so expressed TCRB transcripts were what got sequenced. The data were produced by immunoSEQ multiplex PCR, yet TCRdb's version contains in-frame clones alone and is incomplete. The sample lists approximately 380,000 clones; approximately 15% were seen once.

This TCR was sampled from a woman aged 18-29 years in good health. The V gene is TRBV5-4, the J gene TRBJ2-4, with a weak D call TRBD2 (5 bases). Sequencing was done on a sample of naive CD4+ T cells from blood. CDR3 nucleotides: TGCGCCAGCAGCCAAGCATTGGACTCGTGGAGCATTCAGTACTTC. This gives the protein CASSQALDSWSIQYF.